This T cell receptor (beta chain) was identified in a study of blood T cell repertoires in COVID-19. Overall study context: Nucleic acid was either cDNA or gDNA, and it came from T cells, B-cell-depleted T cells, or PBMCs.

The data were produced by immunoSEQ multiplex PCR, yet TCRdb's version contains in-frame clones alone and is incomplete. Of about 150,000 clones in the sample, roughly 85% were seen once. CDR1 is MDHEN, CDR2 SYDVKM, per germline. CDR3 size: 15 residues. The V gene end was trimmed by 6 bases and the J gene end by 6 bases; junction bases not matched to a gene: 6. This chain links TRBV28 with TRBJ1-5; 12 nucleotides match TRBD1. Sequenced: peripheral blood. This clonotype was sampled from a human donor with acute or convalescent COVID-19. The donor label of this sample is uncertain. CDR3 region: CASSRGQGAVQPQHF. Written as DNA, the CDR3 is TGTGCCAGCAGCCGGGGACAGGGGGCTGTTCAGCCCCAGCATTTT.